This T cell receptor (beta chain) came from a study of blood T cell repertoires in COVID-19 (dated by TCRdb to the early 2020s). The study in broad terms: Samples covering the acute and convalescent phases of COVID-19 were provided by collaborators in the United States, Italy and Spain. The repertoires were released in a freely available public database meant as a resource for research on the immune response to SARS-CoV-2. The sample metadata nearly always contained a de-identified subject ID, COVID-19 status, age in years and sex. Where available, HLA class I and class II types were obtained from metadata supplied by the sample provider rather than from assay-based typing. Samples were obtained from the ongoing ImmuneRACE study (first 160 participants) and from 1,000 to 1,500 subjects provided by 6 global collaborators. The material from the prospective study consisted of cDNA or gDNA derived from T cells, B-cell-depleted T cells, or PBMCs. Subjects who had been exposed to COVID-19, were actively infected with it, or had recovered from it provided the deeply sampled blood TCRbeta repertoires that made up the dataset. Beyond this particular receptor, the publication reports: The amount of clinical and demographic metadata varied by source and participant and was provided uncurated.

Its CDR3 holds 15 amino acids, cysteine through phenylalanine. CDR3 DNA only is kept here, 45 bases in frame from base 1. CDR1 MNHNS and CDR2 SASEGT are derived from the germline V gene. V and J lose 0 bases and 3 bases, and a span of 11 bases separates them. Concerning this clone: Its antigen remains undetermined. There are no base qualities to consult, and no much larger clone falls within one base.

TCRbeta CDR3 regions were amplified from genomic DNA by means of the immunoSEQ Assay, a bias-controlled multiplex PCR. The original methods were these. The number of nucleated cells in each sample was estimated from the amplification of reference gene primers within the assay. To quantify the absolute abundance of each unique TCRbeta CDR3 rearrangement, sequence reads were collapsed and filtered. For each sample, productive Simpson clonality was calculated as the square root of Simpson's diversity index over productive rearrangements. This is the immuneACCESS table as TCRdb keeps it, with only in-frame sequences that have V and J called. A part of the clones is gone; compared with another copy, unresolved V genes explain less than half, and the rest is unexplained. The V and J calls and clone size come from that table; D and trimming were worked out from the DNA. This sample gives around 35,000 clones in total; roughly 86% of them show up just once. Roughly three fifths of the sample is held by the ten biggest clonotypes.

Collaborating institutions collected whole blood in K2EDTA tubes following their own protocols. Collaborator samples were shipped for TCRbeta analysis as frozen whole blood, isolated PBMCs, or DNA extracted from either sample type. Sequencing was performed on peripheral blood. This receptor was identified in a man aged 70-80 years with acute or convalescent COVID-19. This chain joins TRBV6-1 to TRBJ1-2; the D segment cannot be called with confidence. At the DNA level, the sequence is TGTGCCAGCAGTGAAGCGGGCCGACCGGACTATGGCTACACCTTC. Its amino acids are CASSEAGRPDYGYTF.